Here is one T cell receptor (beta chain) with its context. Its matching antigen is unknown. TCRdb's table, derived via immunoSEQ multiplex PCR, lists solely in-frame clones and lacks some. The sample carries more than 90,000 clones, about 91% recorded once. The data were obtained in a study of Tregs in tolerant kidney transplant recipients. Points from the study as a whole: The small number of patients limits these findings pending further validation.

This CDR3 spans 13 amino acids. The V and J ends lost 6 bases and 5 bases, in that order; junction bases with no gene match: 6. Per the germline V gene, CDR1 is MNHNS and CDR2 is SASEGT. The chain recombines TRBV6-1 with TRBJ2-5; 7 bases are shared with TRBD2. Material for sequencing was CD4+ T cells from blood. This TCR derives from a human donor in good health. The CDR3 nucleotides are TGTGCCAGCAGATTAGCGGGTGTGGAGACCCAGTACTTC. Encoded protein: CASRLAGVETQYF.